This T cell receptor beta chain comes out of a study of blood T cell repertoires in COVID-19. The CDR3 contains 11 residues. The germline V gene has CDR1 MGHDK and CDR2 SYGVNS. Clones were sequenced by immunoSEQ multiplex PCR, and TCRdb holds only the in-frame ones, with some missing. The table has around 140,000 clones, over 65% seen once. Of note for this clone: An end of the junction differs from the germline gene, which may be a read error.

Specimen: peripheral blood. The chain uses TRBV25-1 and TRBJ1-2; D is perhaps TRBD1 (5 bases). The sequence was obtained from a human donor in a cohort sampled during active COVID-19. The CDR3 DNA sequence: TGTGCCAGCAGCCTCGGGGGGGAAAGGTACTTC. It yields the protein CASSLGGERYF.